The next 5 T cell receptor beta chains were all read from a single sample in a study of blood T cell repertoires in COVID-19. Clones were sequenced by immunoSEQ multiplex PCR, and TCRdb holds only the in-frame ones, with some missing. This table has roughly 30,000 clones, 85% to 95% appearing once. Sequencing was done on a sample of peripheral blood. The receptors here all came from a woman between 65 and 79 years old with COVID-19, enrolled during active disease.

Worth noting for this clone: Germline is not matched at one junction end, which may reflect a read error. The chain combines TRBV7-7 with TRBJ1-3; D is undetermined. The germline V gene encodes CDR1 SSHAT and CDR2 FNYEAQ (reference sequence). CDR3 size: 17 residues. This chain's CDR3 is CASSPGGAAASGNTIYF. CDR3 bases: TGTGCTAGCAGCCCCGGCGGTGCAGCTGCCTCTGGAAACACCATATATTTT.

The chain carries TRBV6-4 and TRBJ2-1; possibly TRBD2 for D (6 bases). This CDR3 contains 13 residues. V lost 4 bases and J lost 6, with 10 bases in between. Per germline, CDR1 MRHNA and CDR2 SNTAGT. The CDR3 loop reads CASSGRGGNEQFF. For the CDR3, the DNA is TGTGCCAGCAGTGGGAGGGGTGGCAATGAGCAGTTCTTC.

The V call is TRBV30, the J call TRBJ1-1, with D perhaps matching TRBD1 (5 bases). The V end was cut by 7 bases, the J end by 2 bases, with 14 bases between. The germline V gene encodes CDR1 GTSNPN and CDR2 SVGIG (reference sequence). The CDR3 covers 13 residues. This CDR3 reads CALENQGNTEAFF. DNA of the CDR3: TGTGCCTTGGAAAACCAGGGAAACACTGAAGCTTTCTTT.

The chain has TRBV11-1 and TRBJ1-4; 7 bases fit TRBD1. CDR1 is SGHAT and CDR2 is FQDESV in the germline V gene (reference sequence). V trimming: 5 bases; J trimming: 2 bases; junction bases outside the gene matches: 5. The CDR3 has 15 amino acids. CDR3 bases: TGTGCCAGCAGCCCCGGGACAGCGACTAATGAAAAACTGTTTTTT. This translates into CASSPGTATNEKLFF.

The chain has TRBV4-1 and TRBJ1-2; TRBD1 agrees at 8 bases. The CDR3 runs 15 residues. Germline CDR1 is MGHRA and CDR2 is YSYEKL. V shed 0 bases, J shed 7 bases, and the junction held 7 bases outside the gene matches. CDR3 loop: CASSQDPQGAFGYTF. The CDR3 nucleotides are TGCGCCAGCAGCCAAGATCCCCAGGGGGCGTTTGGCTACACCTTC.